The 2 T cell receptor beta chains listed next were all sequenced from one sample in a study of OX40 agonist ivuxolimab in advanced cancers. Here immunoSEQ multiplex PCR was the method, and the copy in TCRdb shows in-frame clones only, minus some. This table has tens of thousands of clones, about 83% appearing once. The sample here was CD4+ or CD8+ T cells sorted from blood, taken in a trial of the OX40 agonist ivuxolimab. Receptor source: an adult with an advanced solid tumor such as melanoma, head and neck, liver or kidney cancer.

The chain carries TRBV30 and TRBJ1-4, with D uncertain. Germline V gene lookup returns CDR1 GTSNPN and CDR2 SVGIG (reference sequence). CDR3 length: 11 amino acids. V was trimmed by 5 bases and J by 3 bases, leaving 4 bases between them. The CDR3 DNA reads TGTGCCTGGTCTCCTAATGAAAAACTGTTTTTT. Translation gives CAWSPNEKLFF. Combining the CDR3 with reference TRBV30 and TRBJ1-4 gives the whole variable domain SQTIHQWPATLVQPVGSPLSLECTVEGTSNPNLYWYRQAAGRGLQLLFYSVGIGQISSEVPQNLSASRPQDRQFILSSKKLLLSDSGFYLCAWSPNEKLFFGSGTQLSVL.

This chain connects TRBV4-1 to TRBJ2-3; D remains ambiguous. Germline V gene data show CDR1 as MGHRA and CDR2 as YSYEKL. V lost 0 bases and J 6 bases, leaving 7 bases between the germline ends. This CDR3 contains 13 residues. The DNA for the CDR3 is TGCGCCAGCAGCCAAGATCTAGAGGATACGCAGTATTTT. It encodes CASSQDLEDTQYF.